This passage covers 24 T cell receptor beta chains from one sample sequenced in a study of blood T cell repertoires in COVID-19. TCRdb's copy holds only in-frame clones and misses some; the assay was immunoSEQ multiplex PCR. This sample has fewer than 350,000 clones; roughly nine tenths occur once, and the top ten carry approximately 5.7%. The specimen was PBMCs or T cells enriched from blood (not recorded which). The receptors here all came from a middle-aged woman who had recovered from COVID-19.

The chain carries TRBV28 and TRBJ1-5, with D maybe TRBD1 (6 bases). Trimming cost V 5 bases and J 1 base, with 15 bases left between them. The germline gives CDR1 MDHEN, CDR2 SYDVKM. CDR3 size: 16 residues. This CDR3 is CASSDTGKGSNQPQHF. CDR3 nucleotides: TGTGCCAGCAGTGACACAGGGAAGGGCAGCAATCAGCCCCAGCATTTT.

On this clone: The identical CDR3 is also encoded by other nucleotide sequences in the sample. The chain couples TRBV19 to TRBJ2-7, with D possibly being TRBD1 (7 bases). Germline V lookup: CDR1 LNHDA, CDR2 SQIVND (reference sequence). The CDR3 length is 15 residues. V lost 8 bases and J 1 base, leaving 18 bases between the germline ends. Here the CDR3 reads CASSSLAGGSYEQYF. The CDR3, as DNA: TGTGCCAGTTCCTCCCTGGCAGGGGGGTCCTACGAGCAGTACTTC.

This clone has more than one count but fewer than ten. The V call is TRBV4-1, the J call TRBJ1-6; TRBD1 agrees at 7 bases. The CDR3 length is 20 residues. V shed 1 base, J shed 0 bases, and the junction held 12 bases outside the gene matches. Germline-derived CDR1 and CDR2 are MGHRA and YSYEKL. Here the CDR3 reads CASSQVPTGKGSSYNSPLHF. The CDR3 region has the DNA TGCGCCAGCAGCCAAGTCCCGACAGGGAAGGGGAGCTCCTATAATTCACCCCTCCACTTT.

The rearrangement joins TRBV28 to TRBJ1-2; unclear D gene. The length of the CDR3 is 15 residues. Germline V gives CDR1 MDHEN, CDR2 SYDVKM. Trimming left V 8 bases short and J 0 bases short, with 16 bases between. The CDR3 loop is CASARGGPSNYGYTF. The DNA for the CDR3 is TGTGCCAGCGCCAGAGGAGGGCCTTCTAACTATGGCTACACCTTC.

This sequence joins TRBV6-2 or TRBV6-3 and TRBJ2-3, with TRBD2 matching 9 bases. The CDR3 contains 17 residues. In germline, CDR1 is MNHEY, CDR2 SVGEGT. J lost 2 bases, V lost 6 bases, and 12 bases had no gene match. CDR3 sequence reads: CASSPPAGGDSTDTQYF. CDR3 in DNA: TGTGCCAGCAGCCCTCCGGCGGGGGGGGACTCCACAGATACGCAGTATTTT.

The CDR3 protein is CASSHTLTSGSRYEQYF. The CDR3 DNA follows: TGCGCCAGCAGCCATACTCTAACTAGCGGGAGCAGGTACGAGCAGTACTTC. The V gene is TRBV4-1, the J gene TRBJ2-7; 11 nucleotides agree with TRBD2. The germline gives CDR1 MGHRA, CDR2 YSYEKL. The J segment lost 4 bases and the V segment lost 3 bases, leaving 11 bases of the junction unmatched. The CDR3 sequence is 17 residues long.

The chain has TRBV30 and TRBJ1-4; 7 bases are shared with TRBD1. Germline V gene data show CDR1 as GTSNPN and CDR2 as SVGIG (reference sequence). The CDR3 length is 13 residues. V dropped 3 bases and J dropped 8; count of bases not matched to a gene: 6. CDR3 in amino acids: CAWRGQPGEKLFF. CDR3 coding DNA: TGTGCCTGGAGGGGACAGCCCGGGGAAAAACTGTTTTTT.

The chain combines TRBV5-1 with TRBJ2-1; the D gene is possibly TRBD2 (6 bases). The CDR3 has 15 amino acids. V was clipped by 2 bases and J by 6 bases, with 15 bases between them. Per the germline V gene, CDR1 is SGHRS and CDR2 is YFSETQ. The CDR3 sequence is CASSLGAGRVNEQFF. As DNA, the CDR3 is TGCGCCAGCAGCTTAGGCGCGGGAAGAGTCAATGAGCAGTTCTTC. Looking up the rest from reference TRBV5-1 and TRBJ2-1 gives the full variable domain: KAGVTQTPRYLIKTRGQQVTLSCSPISGHRSVSWYQQTPGQGLQFLFEYFSETQRNKGNFPGRFSGRQFSNSRSEMNVSTLELGDSALYLCASSLGAGRVNEQFFGPGTRLTVL.

The V and J genes are TRBV7-2 and TRBJ1-1; weak D call: TRBD1 (5 bases). The CDR3 runs to 13 residues. The germline gives CDR1 SGHTA, CDR2 FQGNSA. The germline V and J ends were trimmed by 7 bases and 7 bases, with 16 bases remaining between them. The CDR3: CASTPGGRSEAFF. The CDR3 DNA reads TGTGCCAGCACCCCCGGGGGGAGAAGTGAAGCTTTCTTT.

V is TRBV19 and J is TRBJ2-1; no clear D. The CDR3 contains 15 residues. CDR1 and CDR2 from the germline V gene are LNHDA and SQIVND (reference sequence). V was trimmed by 3 bases and J by 5 bases, leaving 14 bases between them. This chain's CDR3 is CASSIYRKPDNEQFF. CDR3 sequence (DNA): TGTGCCAGTAGTATTTACAGAAAACCTGACAATGAGCAGTTCTTC.

The chain uses TRBV10-3 and TRBJ2-4; no reliable D call. The CDR3 is made up of 11 amino acids. Germline CDR1 reads ENHRY; CDR2 reads SYGVKD. Trimming removed 6 bases from V and 8 bases from J, with 8 bases in between. CDR3 amino acids: CAIRERDIQYF. For the CDR3, the DNA is TGTGCCATCAGGGAGAGAGACATTCAGTACTTC.

The chain carries TRBV7-2 and TRBJ1-1; maybe TRBD1 (5 bases). The CDR3 sequence is 15 residues long. The germline V gene encodes CDR1 SGHTA and CDR2 FQGNSA. V lost 3 bases, J lost 4 bases, and 15 bases lay in between. The DNA for the CDR3 is TGTGCCAGCAGCTTTCTCTCGGGGGGGGGCACTGAAGCTTTCTTT. This sequence encodes CASSFLSGGGTEAFF. Combining the CDR3 with reference TRBV7-2 and TRBJ1-1 gives the whole variable domain GAGVSQSPSNKVTEKGKDVELRCDPISGHTALYWYRQSLGQGLEFLIYFQGNSAPDKSGLPSDRFSAERTGGSVSTLTIQRTQQEDSAVYLCASSFLSGGGTEAFFGQGTRLTVV.

The CDR3 loop reads CASSPDRPEGDSTDTQYF. The CDR3 coding sequence is TGTGCCAGCAGCCCCGATAGGCCCGAGGGAGATAGCACAGATACGCAGTATTTT. This rearrangement joins TRBV7-9 to TRBJ2-3; D might be TRBD2 (5 bases). V was pared by 5 bases and J by 0 bases, with 21 bases between. This CDR3 has 18 residues. The germline gives CDR1 SEHNR, CDR2 FQNEAQ (reference sequence).

V is TRBV7-9 and J is TRBJ2-7; 8 positions match TRBD1. J was trimmed by 0 bases and V by 6 bases; bases with no gene match: 13. The CDR3 runs 17 residues. Germline CDR1 SEHNR, CDR2 FQNEAQ (reference sequence). The CDR3, as DNA: TGTGCCAGCAGAGCAATAAGGGGGGACAGGCCCTCCTACGAGCAGTACTTC. Protein: CASRAIRGDRPSYEQYF. Supplemented by reference TRBV7-9 and TRBJ2-7, the full variable domain reads DTGVSQNPRHKITKRGQNVTFRCDPISEHNRLYWYRQTLGQGPEFLTYFQNEAQLEKSRLLSDRFSAERPKGSFSTLEIQRTEQGDSAMYLCASRAIRGDRPSYEQYFGPGTRLTVT.

This chain's CDR3 is CASSSHPVTGAYEQYF. The CDR3 DNA reads TGTGCCAGCAGCTCGCACCCGGTCACGGGGGCCTACGAGCAGTACTTC. This chain links TRBV5-6 with TRBJ2-7; tentatively, D is TRBD2 (6 bases). The V and J ends lost 3 bases and 2 bases respectively, with 18 bases between them. Per the germline V gene, CDR1 is SGHDT and CDR2 is YYEEEE. The CDR3 consists of 16 residues.

Here the CDR3 DNA reads TGTGCCAGCGGATCAGGGAGCAATCAGCCCCAGCATTTT. Protein sequence: CASGSGSNQPQHF. V usage is TRBV6-5 and J usage is TRBJ1-5, with D possibly TRBD1 on 5 matching bases. V shed 8 bases and J shed 1 base, with 9 bases lying between them. Germline V CDR1 and CDR2: MNHEY, SVGAGI. This CDR3 has 13 residues.

The chain has TRBV30 and TRBJ2-1; D is unclear. Germline CDR1 is GTSNPN and CDR2 is SVGIG (reference sequence). The CDR3 covers 13 residues. The V and J ends lost 0 bases and 8 bases respectively, with 11 bases between them. For the CDR3, the DNA is TGTGCCTGGAGTGTGGGTAGCATCGATGAGCAGTTCTTC. Its translation is CAWSVGSIDEQFF.

The chain recombines TRBV7-8 with TRBJ2-7, with 7 bases fitting TRBD1. V dropped 4 bases and J dropped 5; count of bases not matched to a gene: 8. The CDR3 loop spans 14 amino acids. Germline V gene data show CDR1 as SGHVS and CDR2 as FQNEAQ. The DNA for the CDR3 is TGTGCCAGCAGCTGGGCGACAGGGCTCAACGAGCAGTACTTC. Protein: CASSWATGLNEQYF.

V is TRBV21-1 and J is TRBJ1-2; TRBD1 is the table's D call, not checked against the DNA. TRBV21-1 is deemed a pseudogene. The CDR3 is made up of 15 amino acids. CDR3 coding DNA: TGTGCCAGCAGCATTTTGGGACAGGGAAGAGGTGGCTACACCTTC. Its protein is CASSILGQGRGGYTF.

The rearrangement uses TRBV5-8 and TRBJ2-6, with 8 nucleotides matching TRBD1. The V gene's germline CDR1 is SGHTS and CDR2 YDEGEE. V shed 2 bases, J shed 0 bases, and the junction held 13 bases outside the gene matches. The CDR3 is 20 amino acids. The CDR3 spells CASSFVLGQESLSGANVLTF. The CDR3 coding sequence is TGTGCCAGCAGCTTTGTCTTGGGACAGGAGTCCCTCTCTGGGGCCAACGTCCTGACTTTC.

This chain connects TRBV11-2 to TRBJ1-2, with TRBD1 as a possible D gene (5 bases). CDR3 length equals 16 residues. CDR1 and CDR2 (germline): SGHAT, FQNNGV. The V end was cut by 1 base, the J end by 4 bases, with 16 bases between. CDR3 sequence reads: CASSLGAQASAYGYTF. CDR3 DNA sequence: TGTGCCAGCAGCTTAGGTGCACAGGCAAGCGCCTATGGCTACACCTTC.

The gene calls are TRBV7-2 and TRBJ1-1, with a tentative D call TRBD1 (5 bases). This CDR3 has 12 residues. Germline V CDR1 and CDR2: SGHTA, FQGNSA. The V and J ends lost 4 bases and 10 bases respectively, with 13 bases between them. Here the CDR3 reads CASSSTGLSAFF. DNA of the CDR3: TGTGCCAGCAGCTCTACAGGTTTGTCAGCTTTCTTT.

The chain joins TRBV2 to TRBJ2-2, with D hard to call. Trimming stripped 6 bases from V and 6 bases from J, with 8 bases between. Germline values: CDR1 SNHLY, CDR2 FYNNEI. CDR3 length equals 12 residues. CDR3 amino acids: CASSKTSGELFF. The CDR3 DNA follows: TGTGCCAGCAGCAAGACTTCCGGGGAGCTGTTTTTT.

DNA for the CDR3: TGCGCCAGCAGCTTGGATGGGAGGCAAGGCTACACCTTC. Translated: CASSLDGRQGYTF. This sequence joins TRBV5-1 and TRBJ1-2; no reliable D call. Germline V gene sequence: CDR1 SGHRS, CDR2 YFSETQ. Between the trimmed V and J ends, which lost 0 bases and 8 bases, there was a span of 11 bases. The CDR3 sequence is 13 residues long.